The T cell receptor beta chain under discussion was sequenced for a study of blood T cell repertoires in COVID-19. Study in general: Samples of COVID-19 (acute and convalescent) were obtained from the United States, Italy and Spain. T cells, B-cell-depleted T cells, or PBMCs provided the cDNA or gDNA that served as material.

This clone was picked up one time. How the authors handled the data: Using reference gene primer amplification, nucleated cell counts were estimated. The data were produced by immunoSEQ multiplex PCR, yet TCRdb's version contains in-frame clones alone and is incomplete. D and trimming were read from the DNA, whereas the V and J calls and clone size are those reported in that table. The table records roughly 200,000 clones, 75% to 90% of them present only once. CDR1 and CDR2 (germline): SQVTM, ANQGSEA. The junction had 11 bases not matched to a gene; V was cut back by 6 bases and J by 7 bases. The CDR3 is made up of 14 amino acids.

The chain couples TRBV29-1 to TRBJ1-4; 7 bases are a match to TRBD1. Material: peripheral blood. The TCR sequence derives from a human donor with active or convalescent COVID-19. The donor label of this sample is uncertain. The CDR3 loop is CSVQYRGEGEKLFF. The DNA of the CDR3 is TGCAGCGTGCAATACAGGGGCGAGGGTGAAAAACTGTTTTTT.